Following are 19 T cell receptor beta chains from one sample sequenced in a study of regulatory T cells in long-lasting Graves disease. Building of the TCR beta libraries involved iRepertoire HTBI primers and Arm-PCR of CDR3 regions. TCRdb redid the calling of the multiplex PCR reads with MiXCR, one entry per CDR3 protein. The table has some 330,000 distinct CDR3 sequences, about an eighth seen once. Time point denoted: newly diagnosed GD, antithyroid drugs for less than 3 months. TCR sequences were obtained from RNA taken from PBMCs. These data were also reused for a study on T cells in Graves' hyperthyroidism and ophthalmopathy.

The sequenced sample was peripheral blood mononuclear cells (PBMCs), obtained at new diagnosis, from a patient treated with antithyroid drugs. The receptors stem from a young woman with Graves disease.

This clonotype was observed many times. The chain recombines TRBV14 with TRBJ2-3; D not certain. Germline-derived CDR1 and CDR2 are SGHDN and FVKESK. The CDR3 loop spans 12 amino acids. V lost 3 bases to trimming and J lost 6 bases, with 7 bases between them. The CDR3 DNA reads TGTGCCAGCAGCCATTCAGTGGATACGCAGTATTTT. It translates to CASSHSVDTQYF.

A few counts support this clonotype. This chain connects TRBV7-6 to TRBJ2-5; TRBD2 matches at 12 bases. CDR1 SGHVS and CDR2 FNYEAQ come from the germline V gene. Trimming at V came to 2 bases and at J to 2 bases, leaving 9 bases not matched to a gene. CDR3 size: 18 residues. CDR3 nucleotide sequence: TGTGCCAGCAGCTTAATGACTAGCGGGAGAGGCCGACAAGAGACCCAGTACTTC. It specifies CASSLMTSGRGRQETQYF.

The CDR3 sequence is CAIRWAGDAPPDTQYF. For the CDR3, the DNA is TGTGCCATCCGATGGGCGGGGGACGCCCCCCCAGATACGCAGTATTTT. The V gene is TRBV11-2, the J gene TRBJ2-3, with TRBD2 matching over 7 bases. This CDR3 comprises 16 residues. CDR1 and CDR2 from the germline V gene are SGHAT and FQNNGV. V gave up 10 bases and J gave up 4 bases; unmatched junction bases: 17.

This clonotype was observed many times. The chain has TRBV19 and TRBJ2-2; TRBD1 aligns across 7 bases. Looked up from germline, CDR1 is LNHDA and CDR2 is SQIVND (reference sequence). The CDR3 is 15 amino acids. J gave up 5 bases and V 3 bases, and 6 bases lay outside the gene matches. In DNA form, the CDR3 reads TGTGCCAGTAGTATCGACAGGGCCTCAACCGGGGAGCTGTTTTTT. Translation gives CASSIDRASTGELFF.

Note on this clonotype: A clone one base away is much larger, so this may be a read error. This rearrangement joins TRBV28 to TRBJ2-4; D is possibly TRBD2 (7 bases). The CDR3 sequence is 15 residues long. CDR1 MDHEN and CDR2 SYDVKM come from the germline V gene. CDR3 residues: CAGSSSAGAVGEQYF. The CDR3 nucleotides are TGTGCCGGCAGTTCAAGTGCGGGGGCAGTAGGAGAGCAGTACTTC.

This clonotype appeared a few times. The V and J genes are TRBV4-3 and TRBJ1-2; TRBD1 might be the D (5 bases). This CDR3 spans 15 amino acids. Trimming stripped 0 bases from V and 5 bases from J, with 13 bases between. Germline CDR1 LGHNA, CDR2 YSLEER. CDR3 sequence (DNA): TGCGCCAGCAGCCAAGAAAAGCGGGGCCAGTATGGCTACACCTTC. Translating it yields CASSQEKRGQYGYTF.

On this clonotype: The junction does not match germline at one end; this may be a read error. The chain couples TRBV5-5 to TRBJ2-1; D gene ambiguous. The CDR3 extends over 14 amino acids. The V gene's germline CDR1 is SGHKS and CDR2 YYEKEE (reference sequence). The CDR3 reads CASSPRSRYSEQFF. CDR3 DNA: TGTGCCAGCAGCCCCCGTTCGCGGTACAGTGAGCAGTTCTTC.

In the case of this clonotype: Since a much larger clone is just one base distant, this may be a read error. The V gene is TRBV7-8, the J gene TRBJ2-1, with 13 bases fitting TRBD2. CDR3 length: 21 amino acids. V trimming: 0 bases; J trimming: 2 bases; junction bases outside the gene matches: 13. Germline V gene lookup returns CDR1 SGHVS and CDR2 FQNEAQ. In nucleotides, the CDR3 is TGTGCCAGCAGCTTAGCCCACGGGACTAGCGGGGCCCTGGGCACCTACAATGAGCAGTTCTTC. It codes for CASSLAHGTSGALGTYNEQFF.

In this sample, this clonotype turned up many times. The chain uses TRBV20-1 and TRBJ1-1; D gene unclear. CDR1 and CDR2 from the germline V gene are DFQATT and SNEGSKA (reference sequence). Trimming removed 3 bases at V and 3 bases at J, with 14 bases between. The CDR3 length is 14 residues. The CDR3 sequence: CSASELRYDTEAFF. The CDR3 DNA reads as TGCAGTGCTAGCGAGCTTAGGTATGACACTGAAGCTTTCTTT.

This clonotype has at least ten counts. The chain combines TRBV6-2 or TRBV6-3 with TRBJ2-7, with 9 bases aligning to TRBD1. Germline CDR1 MNHEY, CDR2 SVGEGT. The CDR3 has 13 residues. V was pared by 6 bases and J by 5 bases, with 5 bases of the junction left unmatched. The CDR3 bases are TGTGCCAGCAGGAGGACAGGGGCTAACGAGCAGTACGTC. The encoded protein is CASRRTGANEQYV.

This clonotype was counted only a few times. V and J are TRBV28 and TRBJ2-1; TRBD2 might be the D (6 bases). The germline V gene encodes CDR1 MDHEN and CDR2 SYDVKM. The CDR3 totals 22 residues. The V and J ends lost 1 base and 4 bases respectively, with 32 bases between them. CDR3 in amino acids: CASSLFLGERAKSLLTYNEQFF. The CDR3 DNA follows: TGTGCCAGCAGTTTATTTTTAGGGGAGCGGGCCAAGAGCCTCTTAACTTACAATGAGCAGTTCTTC.

This clonotype was counted ten times or more. The rearrangement joins TRBV24-1 to TRBJ2-7; D is uncertain. CDR3 length: 16 amino acids. From germline, CDR1 is KGHDR and CDR2 SFDVKD. V shed 3 bases and J shed 3 bases, with 17 bases lying between them. The CDR3 reads CATSDAQKGNIYEQYF. Written as DNA, the CDR3 is TGTGCCACCAGTGATGCCCAGAAAGGAAATATCTACGAGCAGTACTTC.

This clonotype was found many times. V is TRBV12-3 or TRBV12-4 and J is TRBJ2-7; D possibly corresponds to TRBD2 (6 bases). V was pared by 6 bases and J by 1 base, with 10 bases between. The CDR3 has 13 residues. The CDR3 DNA reads as TGTGCCAGCAGCACCGGGACTTCCTACGAGCAGTACTTC. Its protein product is CASSTGTSYEQYF.

At least ten counts were recorded for this clonotype. The rearrangement links TRBV7-2 to TRBJ2-1; unclear D gene. V was pared by 4 bases and J by 1 base, with 8 bases between. CDR1 is SGHTA and CDR2 is FQGNSA in the germline V gene. This CDR3 comprises 14 residues. CDR3: CASSSLKSYNEQFF. For the CDR3, the DNA is TGTGCCAGCAGCTCGCTAAAATCCTACAATGAGCAGTTCTTC.

This clonotype has at least ten counts. The DNA of the CDR3 is TGCGCCAGCAGCCGCGGACTCCTTAATGAAAAACTGTTTTTT. Translated: CASSRGLLNEKLFF. The chain links TRBV4-3 to TRBJ1-4; D is unresolved. V lost 4 bases and J 4 bases, leaving 10 bases between the germline ends. In germline, CDR1 is LGHNA, CDR2 YSLEER. This CDR3 has 14 residues.

This clonotype occurred many times. The chain recombines TRBV6-1 with TRBJ2-1; D call uncertain. Germline V CDR1 and CDR2: MNHNS, SASEGT. The CDR3 contains 14 residues. Trimming left V 10 bases short and J 6 bases short, with 19 bases between. CDR3 protein: CATTKIQLFNEQFF. The CDR3 region has the DNA TGTGCCACTACCAAGATCCAACTTTTCAATGAGCAGTTCTTC.

V usage is TRBV10-2 and J usage is TRBJ2-2; D gene unclear. Germline lookup yields CDR1 WSHSY and CDR2 SAAADI. The CDR3 extends over 14 amino acids. The ends were cut back, 7 bases at V and 8 bases at J, with 17 bases in the middle. The CDR3 nucleotides are TGCGCCAGCAAAGTAGTCCGGCAAGTGGGGGAGCTGTTTTTT. This gives the protein CASKVVRQVGELFF.

This clonotype occurred a few times. J is TRBJ1-1 and V is TRBV19; D perhaps matches TRBD1 (6 bases). V lost 9 bases, J lost 13 bases, and 15 bases lay in between. This CDR3 is 10 amino acids long. The germline gives CDR1 LNHDA, CDR2 SQIVND (reference sequence). CDR3 DNA sequence: TGTGCCAGCGGACAGATAAAGTTTTTCTTT. Protein sequence: CASGQIKFFF.

This clonotype has at least ten counts. This chain links TRBV2 with TRBJ1-2, with 7 bases fitting TRBD1. The CDR3 runs to 10 residues. J was trimmed by 5 bases and V by 10 bases; bases with no gene match: 1. Germline CDR1 and CDR2: SNHLY and FYNNEI. The chain's CDR3 is CATRGYGYTF. In nucleotides, the CDR3 is TGTGCCACCAGGGGGTATGGCTACACCTTC.